The 9 T cell receptor beta chains given below trace back to one sample, sequenced in a study of shared clonotypes between healthy human individuals. Generated by immunoSEQ multiplex PCR, the TCRdb table keeps only in-frame clones and is missing some. Among about 1 million clones listed, roughly 70% were seen once. Material: memory CD4+ T cells sorted from blood. Stated subset: CD45RA-negative fraction. The receptors derive from a man between 18 and 35 years old in good health.

This clone occurred many times. V usage is TRBV28 and J usage is TRBJ2-1; D is unresolved. Germline V gene data show CDR1 as MDHEN and CDR2 as SYDVKM. CDR3 length: 15 amino acids. V was trimmed by 2 bases and J by 9 bases, leaving 17 bases between them. The CDR3 nucleotides are TGTGCCAGCAGTTTAAGGCCTAGACCTGATGCTGAGCAGTTCTTC. Protein sequence: CASSLRPRPDAEQFF.

This clone was found once. The chain recombines TRBV10-3 with TRBJ2-4, with 8 bases matching TRBD1. There are 15 residues in the CDR3. V trimming: 4 bases; J trimming: 2 bases; junction bases outside the gene matches: 4. Germline V gene lookup returns CDR1 ENHRY and CDR2 SYGVKD. For the CDR3, the DNA is TGTGCCATCAGTGCAGGGGGCGCGACCAAAAACATTCAGTACTTC. It specifies CAISAGGATKNIQYF.

A single count supports this clone. The chain carries TRBV5-1 and TRBJ2-1; 11 nucleotides align to TRBD2. V dropped 2 bases and J dropped 15; count of bases not matched to a gene: 7. The CDR3 contains 13 residues. Germline V gives CDR1 SGHRS, CDR2 YFSETQ. The CDR3 sequence: CASSLLLAGVWFF. Written as DNA, the CDR3 is TGCGCCAGCAGCTTATTACTAGCGGGGGTATGGTTCTTC.

The genes are TRBV27 and TRBJ1-1, with 11 bases that match TRBD1. Germline CDR1 reads MNHEY; CDR2 reads SMNVEV (reference sequence). The CDR3 is 17 amino acids. With V trimmed by 6 bases and J by 5 bases, 14 bases remained unmatched. CDR3 nucleotides: TGTGCCAGCAGCTTAACCATCCTCCGGGACAGGGGGACTGAAGCTTTCTTT. It specifies CASSLTILRDRGTEAFF.

This rearrangement joins TRBV5-6 to TRBJ1-2, with D possibly TRBD1 on 5 matching bases. Germline lookup yields CDR1 SGHDT and CDR2 YYEEEE. The CDR3 has 13 residues. V lost 5 bases, J lost 6 bases, and 14 bases lay in between. The CDR3 spells CASSRGQGDGYTF. CDR3 coding DNA: TGTGCCAGCAGTAGGGGCCAGGGTGATGGCTACACCTTC.

This clone appeared once. The V and J genes are TRBV19 and TRBJ2-5; perhaps TRBD2 as D (6 bases). Per germline, CDR1 LNHDA and CDR2 SQIVND (reference sequence). The CDR3 is made up of 13 amino acids. The V end lost 5 bases, the J end lost 9 bases, and 16 bases lay between the germline ends. DNA of the CDR3: TGTGCCAGTAGTGAAACCTTCCTAGCGCCCCAGTACTTC. This translates into CASSETFLAPQYF.

The chain couples TRBV29-1 to TRBJ1-1, with D perhaps matching TRBD1 (6 bases). The CDR3 consists of 13 residues. V was shortened by 4 bases and J by 2 bases, with 11 bases between the two germline ends. CDR1 is SQVTM and CDR2 is ANQGSEA in the germline V gene. The CDR3 bases are TGCAGCGTTGGACGGACAGCAAACACTGAAGCTTTCTTT. This encodes CSVGRTANTEAFF.

J is TRBJ2-3 and V is TRBV2, with D perhaps TRBD2 (6 bases). This CDR3 has 15 amino acids. The V and J ends lost 6 bases and 4 bases respectively, with 17 bases between them. Germline lookup yields CDR1 SNHLY and CDR2 FYNNEI. The chain's CDR3 is CASSEGLLPADTQYF. Written as DNA, the CDR3 is TGTGCCAGCAGCGAGGGACTCCTACCCGCAGATACGCAGTATTTT.

This chain joins TRBV5-4 and TRBJ2-5; 11 positions agree with TRBD2. The CDR3 has 16 residues. In germline, CDR1 is SGHNT, CDR2 YYREEE (reference sequence). Trimming at V came to 4 bases and at J to 2 bases, leaving 7 bases not matched to a gene. The DNA for the CDR3 is TGTGCCAGCAGCGCGACTAGCGGGGCAAATCAAGAGACCCAGTACTTC. Protein: CASSATSGANQETQYF.